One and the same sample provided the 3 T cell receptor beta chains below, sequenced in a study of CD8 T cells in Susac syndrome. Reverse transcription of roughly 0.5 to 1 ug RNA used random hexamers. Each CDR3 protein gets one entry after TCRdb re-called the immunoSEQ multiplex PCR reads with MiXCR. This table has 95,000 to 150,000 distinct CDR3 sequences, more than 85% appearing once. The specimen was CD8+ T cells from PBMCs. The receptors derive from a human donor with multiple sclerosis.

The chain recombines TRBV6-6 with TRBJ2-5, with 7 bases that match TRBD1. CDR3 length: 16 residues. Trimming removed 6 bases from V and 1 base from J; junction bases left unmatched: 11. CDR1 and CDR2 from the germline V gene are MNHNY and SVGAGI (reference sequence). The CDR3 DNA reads TGTGCCAGCAGGAGATTGACAGGGCAGCCCCAAGAGACCCAGTACTTC. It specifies CASRRLTGQPQETQYF.

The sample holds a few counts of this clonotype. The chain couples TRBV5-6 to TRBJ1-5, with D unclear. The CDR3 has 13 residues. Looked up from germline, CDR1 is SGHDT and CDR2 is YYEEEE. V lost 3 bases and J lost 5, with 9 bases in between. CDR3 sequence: CASSWGRDQPQHF. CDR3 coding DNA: TGTGCCAGCAGCTGGGGTCGAGATCAGCCCCAGCATTTT.

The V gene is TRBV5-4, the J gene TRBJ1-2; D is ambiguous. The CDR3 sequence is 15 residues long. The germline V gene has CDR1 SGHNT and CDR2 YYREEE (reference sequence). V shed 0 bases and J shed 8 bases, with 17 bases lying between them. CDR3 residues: CASSLGREDGRGYTF. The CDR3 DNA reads TGTGCCAGCAGCTTGGGGAGGGAGGATGGACGCGGCTACACCTTC.